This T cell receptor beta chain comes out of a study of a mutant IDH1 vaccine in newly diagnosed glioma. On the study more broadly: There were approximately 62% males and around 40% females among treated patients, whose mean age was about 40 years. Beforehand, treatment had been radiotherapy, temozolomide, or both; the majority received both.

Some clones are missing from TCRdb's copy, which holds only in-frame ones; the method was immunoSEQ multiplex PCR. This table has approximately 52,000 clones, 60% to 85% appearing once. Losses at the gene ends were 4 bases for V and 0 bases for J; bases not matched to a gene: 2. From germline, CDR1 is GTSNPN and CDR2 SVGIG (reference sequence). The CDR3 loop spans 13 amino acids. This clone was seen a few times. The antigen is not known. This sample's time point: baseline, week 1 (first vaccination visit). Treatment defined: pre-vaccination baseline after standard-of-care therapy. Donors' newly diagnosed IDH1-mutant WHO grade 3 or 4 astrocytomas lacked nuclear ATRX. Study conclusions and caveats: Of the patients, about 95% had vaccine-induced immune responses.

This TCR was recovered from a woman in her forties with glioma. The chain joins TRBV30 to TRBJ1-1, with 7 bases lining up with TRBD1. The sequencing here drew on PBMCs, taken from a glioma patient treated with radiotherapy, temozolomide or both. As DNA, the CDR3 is TGTGCCTGGACGACAGGGATGAACACTGAAGCTTTCTTT. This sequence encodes CAWTTGMNTEAFF.